These T cell receptor beta chains were read from a single sample in a study of blood T cell repertoires in COVID-19. Clones were read by immunoSEQ multiplex PCR, and TCRdb kept only the in-frame ones, dropping some. The sample records about 59,000 clones, about 85% being singletons. The sample comprised peripheral blood. The receptors derive from an elderly woman with acute or convalescent COVID-19. CDR3s leave out the opening cysteine and the closing phenylalanine or tryptophan. The order of the fields is V gene, CDR3 length, J gene, CDR3 protein.

>TRBV18|12|TRBJ1-1
ASSPPRAGTEAF
>TRBV19|9|TRBJ1-1
ASSEDTEAF
>TRBV30|12|TRBJ2-7
AWSARQSSYEQY
>TRBV7-8|13|TRBJ1-3
ASSPIQGSGNTIY
>TRBV28|15|TRBJ2-2
ASSLLLGVGNTGELF
>TRBV27|14|TRBJ2-2
ASRTDEGGDRGELF
>TRBV5-1|14|TRBJ2-6
ASSLSRPSGANVLT
>TRBV28|13|TRBJ1-6
ASRQIQGTGSPLH
>TRBV7-2|11|TRBJ2-5
ASSLAARETQY
>TRBV29-1|9|TRBJ1-1
SVRTPEGAF
>TRBV18|12|TRBJ1-2
ASSLQGPMGGYT
>TRBV9|11|TRBJ2-7
ASSVGEGLEQY